This T cell receptor (beta chain) was sequenced during a study of blood T cell repertoires in COVID-19. At the level of the study: The United States, Italy and Spain were the sources of the acute and convalescent COVID-19 samples. Sample material is recorded as cDNA or gDNA derived from T cells, B-cell-depleted T cells, or PBMCs.

In the original workflow: For nucleated cells, counts were estimated from reference gene primer amplification. TCRdb keeps only in-frame clones here, not all; method: immunoSEQ multiplex PCR. That table is the source of V, J and clone size, and D and trimming were worked out from the DNA. This sample has about 190,000 clones, with roughly three quarters found just once. This CDR3 comprises 14 residues. Germline loops: CDR1 SGHKS, CDR2 YYEKEE (reference sequence). Trimming stripped 0 bases from V and 4 bases from J, with 10 bases between. This chain connects TRBV5-5 to TRBJ2-5; tentatively, D is TRBD1 (6 bases). Material: peripheral blood. The origin of this receptor is a man between 60 and 75 years old with active or convalescent COVID-19. CDR3 nucleotides: TGTGCCAGCAGCTTGGTATGGGGGCGAGAGACCCAGTACTTC. It yields the protein CASSLVWGRETQYF.